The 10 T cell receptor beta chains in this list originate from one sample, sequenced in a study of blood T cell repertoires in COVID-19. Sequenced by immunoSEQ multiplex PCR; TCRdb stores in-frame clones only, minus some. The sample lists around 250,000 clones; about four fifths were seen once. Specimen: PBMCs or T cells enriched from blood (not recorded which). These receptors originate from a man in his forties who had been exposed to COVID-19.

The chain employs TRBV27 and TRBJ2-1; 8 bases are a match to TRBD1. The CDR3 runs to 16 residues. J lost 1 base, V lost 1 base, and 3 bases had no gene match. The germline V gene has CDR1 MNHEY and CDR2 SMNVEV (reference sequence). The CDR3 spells CASSLFGTGSYNEQFF. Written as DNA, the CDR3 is TGTGCCAGCAGTTTATTTGGGACAGGTTCCTACAATGAGCAGTTCTTC.

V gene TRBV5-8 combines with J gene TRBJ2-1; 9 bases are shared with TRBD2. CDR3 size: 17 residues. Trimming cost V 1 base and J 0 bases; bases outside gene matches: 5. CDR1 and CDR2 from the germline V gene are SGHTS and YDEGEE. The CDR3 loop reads CASSLYAGGSSYNEQFF. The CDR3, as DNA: TGTGCCAGCAGCTTGTATGCGGGAGGGAGCTCCTACAATGAGCAGTTCTTC.

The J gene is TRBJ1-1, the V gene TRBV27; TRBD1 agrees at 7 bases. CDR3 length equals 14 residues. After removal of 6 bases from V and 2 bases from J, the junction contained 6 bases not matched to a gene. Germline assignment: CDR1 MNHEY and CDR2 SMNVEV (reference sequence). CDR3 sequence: CASSRQGSNTEAFF. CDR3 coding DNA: TGTGCCAGCAGCCGACAGGGCTCCAACACTGAAGCTTTCTTT.

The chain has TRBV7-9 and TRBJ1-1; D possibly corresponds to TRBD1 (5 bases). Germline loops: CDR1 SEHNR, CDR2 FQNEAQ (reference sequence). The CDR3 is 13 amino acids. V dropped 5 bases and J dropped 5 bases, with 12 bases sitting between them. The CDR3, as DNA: TGTGCCAGCAGCCATGGGGCCCTTACTGAAGCTTTCTTT. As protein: CASSHGALTEAFF.

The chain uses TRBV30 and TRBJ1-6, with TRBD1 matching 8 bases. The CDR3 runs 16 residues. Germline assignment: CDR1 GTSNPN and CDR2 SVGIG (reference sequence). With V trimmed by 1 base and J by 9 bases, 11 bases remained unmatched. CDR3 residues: CAWSAQGASVGSPLHF. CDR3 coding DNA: TGTGCCTGGAGTGCGCAGGGGGCGTCTGTGGGTTCACCCCTCCACTTT.

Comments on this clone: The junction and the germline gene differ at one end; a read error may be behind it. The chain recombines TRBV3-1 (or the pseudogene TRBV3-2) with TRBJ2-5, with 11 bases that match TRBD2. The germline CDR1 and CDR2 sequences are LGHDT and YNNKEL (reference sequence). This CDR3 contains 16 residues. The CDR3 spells CASSEDTSGSVETQYF. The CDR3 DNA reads TGTGCCAGCAGCGAAGATACTAGCGGGAGTGTGGAGACCCAGTACTTC.

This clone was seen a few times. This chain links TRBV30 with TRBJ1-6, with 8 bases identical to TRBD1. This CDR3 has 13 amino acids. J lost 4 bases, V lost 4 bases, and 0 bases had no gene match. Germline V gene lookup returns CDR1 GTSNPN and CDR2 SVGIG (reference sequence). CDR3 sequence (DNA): TGTGCCTGGAACAGGGGGTATAATTCACCCCTCCACTTT. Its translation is CAWNRGYNSPLHF.

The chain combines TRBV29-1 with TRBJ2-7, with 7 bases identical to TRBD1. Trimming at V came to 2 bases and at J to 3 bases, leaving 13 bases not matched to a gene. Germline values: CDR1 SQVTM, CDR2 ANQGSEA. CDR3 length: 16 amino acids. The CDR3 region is CSVELYETGRSYEQYF. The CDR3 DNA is TGCAGCGTTGAACTTTACGAGACAGGGCGTAGCTACGAGCAGTACTTC.

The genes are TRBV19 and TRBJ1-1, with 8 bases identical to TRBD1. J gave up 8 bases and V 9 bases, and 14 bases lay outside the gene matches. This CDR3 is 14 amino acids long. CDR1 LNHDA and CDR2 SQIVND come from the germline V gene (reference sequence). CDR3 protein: CASHERQGLGEAFF. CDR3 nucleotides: TGTGCCAGCCATGAGAGACAGGGGTTAGGGGAAGCTTTCTTT. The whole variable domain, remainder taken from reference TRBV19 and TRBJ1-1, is DGGITQSPKYLFRKEGQNVTLSCEQNLNHDAMYWYRQDPGQGLRLIYYSQIVNDFQKGDIAEGYSVSREKKESFPLTVTSAQKNPTAFYLCASHERQGLGEAFFGQGTRLTVV.

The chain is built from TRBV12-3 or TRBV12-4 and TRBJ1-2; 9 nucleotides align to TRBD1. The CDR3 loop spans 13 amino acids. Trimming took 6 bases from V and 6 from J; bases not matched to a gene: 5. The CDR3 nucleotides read TGTGCCAGCAGATACAGGGGGCGGGATGGCTACACCTTC. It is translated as CASRYRGRDGYTF.